This T cell receptor beta chain was recorded in a study of blood T cell repertoires in COVID-19. Methods used by the authors: Estimation of nucleated cell counts was performed using reference gene primer amplification. Using immunoSEQ multiplex PCR, the repertoire was profiled, and TCRdb retains in-frame clones only, with some absent. Clone size and the V and J calls come from that table; the DNA yielded D and trimming. This table has around 330,000 clones, approximately 89% appearing once. The germline V gene encodes CDR1 KGHSH and CDR2 LQKENI. The length of the CDR3 is 13 residues. Trimming removed 5 bases from V and 2 bases from J, with 10 bases in between.

Sequenced sample: PBMCs or T cells enriched from blood (not recorded which). The sequence was collected from a woman aged 40 to 50 who had recovered from COVID-19. The chain combines TRBV18 with TRBJ2-7, with no clear D. CDR3 loop: CASSSAAAYEQYF. The CDR3 nucleotides read TGTGCCAGCTCATCCGCGGCGGCCTACGAGCAGTACTTC.